This paragraph covers one T cell receptor beta chain sequence. Antigen unknown. Each CDR3 protein gets one entry after TCRdb re-called the reads with MiXCR. This table holds hundreds of thousands of distinct CDR3 sequences, 25% to 35% found once. The CDR3 has 16 residues. Germline CDR1 and CDR2: SGHTA and FQGNSA. J gave up 7 bases and V 1 base, and 10 bases lay outside the gene matches. This specimen belongs to a study of T cell repertoires in cytomegalovirus infection. The receptor was derived from a human donor in good health (CMV status not recorded). Some clones in this sample may be carry-over from other donors' samples. This chain uses TRBV7-2 with TRBJ2-3, with 8 bases identical to TRBD2. This specimen was cultured PBMCs, taken from culture after CMV antigen stimulation. CDR3 in amino acids: CASSLGDSGVPYTQYF. CDR3 nucleotide sequence: TGTGCCAGCAGCTTAGGAGATAGCGGGGTTCCGTATACGCAGTATTTT.